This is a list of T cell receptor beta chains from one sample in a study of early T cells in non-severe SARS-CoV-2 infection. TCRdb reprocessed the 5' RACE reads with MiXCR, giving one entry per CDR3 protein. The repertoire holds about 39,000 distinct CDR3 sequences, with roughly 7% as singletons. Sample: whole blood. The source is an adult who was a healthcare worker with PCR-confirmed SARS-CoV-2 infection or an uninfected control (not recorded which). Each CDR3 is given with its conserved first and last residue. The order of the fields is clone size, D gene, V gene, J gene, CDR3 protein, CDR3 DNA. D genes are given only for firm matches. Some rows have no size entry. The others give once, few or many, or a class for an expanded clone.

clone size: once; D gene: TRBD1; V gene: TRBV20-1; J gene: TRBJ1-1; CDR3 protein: CSAKGARDTEAFF; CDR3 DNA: TGCAGTGCTAAGGGGGCGAGGGACACTGAAGCTTTCTTT
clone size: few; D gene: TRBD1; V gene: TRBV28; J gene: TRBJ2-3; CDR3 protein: CASSLPPGQGTDTQYF; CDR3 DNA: TGTGCCAGCAGTTTGCCTCCGGGACAGGGCACAGATACGCAGTATTTT
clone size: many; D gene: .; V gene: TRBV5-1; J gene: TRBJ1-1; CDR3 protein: CASSLETGQGTEAFF; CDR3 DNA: TGCGCCAGCAGCTTAGAAACAGGGCAGGGCACTGAAGCTTTCTTT
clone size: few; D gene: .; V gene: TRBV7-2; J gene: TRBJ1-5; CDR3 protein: CASSLEQGPLPQHF; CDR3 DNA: TGTGCCAGCAGCTTAGAACAGGGCCCTCTCCCCCAGCATTTT
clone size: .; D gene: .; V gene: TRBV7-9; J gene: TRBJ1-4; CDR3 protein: CASSFGQGGEKLFF; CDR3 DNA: TGTGCCAGCAGCTTTGGTCAGGGAGGCGAAAAACTGTTTTTT
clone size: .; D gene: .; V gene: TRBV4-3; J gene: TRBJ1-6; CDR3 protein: CASSQGQFYNSPLHF; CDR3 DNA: TGCGCCAGCAGCCAAGGACAGTTCTATAATTCACCCCTCCACTTT
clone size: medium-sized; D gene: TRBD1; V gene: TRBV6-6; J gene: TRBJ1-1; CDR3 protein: CASSLGGTGAGDTEAFF; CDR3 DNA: TGTGCCAGCAGTTTGGGGGGGACAGGGGCTGGGGACACTGAAGCTTTCTTT
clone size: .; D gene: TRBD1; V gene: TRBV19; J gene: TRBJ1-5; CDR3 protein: CASRQGAFNQPQHF; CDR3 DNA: TGTGCCAGTCGCCAGGGGGCTTTCAATCAGCCCCAGCATTTT
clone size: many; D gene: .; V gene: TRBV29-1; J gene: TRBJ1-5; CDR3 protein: CSVRNSNQPQHF; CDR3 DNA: TGCAGCGTTAGGAATAGCAATCAGCCCCAGCATTTT
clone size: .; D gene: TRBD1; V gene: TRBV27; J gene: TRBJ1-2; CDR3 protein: CASSMNRGRYGYTF; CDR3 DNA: TGTGCCAGCAGTATGAACAGGGGGCGATATGGCTACACCTTC
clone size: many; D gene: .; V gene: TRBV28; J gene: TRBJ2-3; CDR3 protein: CASSWPRRERGHTDTQYF; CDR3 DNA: TGTGCCAGCAGTTGGCCCCGTCGTGAGAGGGGCCACACAGATACGCAGTATTTT
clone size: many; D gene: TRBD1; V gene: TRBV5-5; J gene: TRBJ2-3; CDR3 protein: CASSRDRGSLTDTQYF; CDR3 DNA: TGTGCCAGCAGCCGGGACAGGGGGTCCCTCACAGATACGCAGTATTTT
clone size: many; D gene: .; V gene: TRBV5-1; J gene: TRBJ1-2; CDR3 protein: CASSPTNNYGYTF; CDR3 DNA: TGCGCCAGCAGCCCTACGAATAACTATGGCTACACCTTC
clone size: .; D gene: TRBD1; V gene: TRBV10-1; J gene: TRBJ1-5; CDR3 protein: CATFRDRGLYSNQPQHF; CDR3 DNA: TGCGCCACCTTCCGGGACAGGGGGCTTTATAGCAATCAGCCCCAGCATTTT
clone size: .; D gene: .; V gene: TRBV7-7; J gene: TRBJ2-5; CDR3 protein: CASSPLIGTLGETQYF; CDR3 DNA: TGTGCTAGCAGCCCCTTGATCGGGACACTTGGAGAGACCCAGTACTTC
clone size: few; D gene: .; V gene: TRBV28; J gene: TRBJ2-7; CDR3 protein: CASSPPDSGGEQYF; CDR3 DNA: TGTGCCAGCAGTCCGCCCGACAGTGGAGGCGAGCAGTACTTC
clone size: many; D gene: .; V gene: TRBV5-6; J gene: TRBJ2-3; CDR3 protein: CASSLWVIDTQYF; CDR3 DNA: TGTGCCAGCAGCTTGTGGGTAATAGATACGCAGTATTTT
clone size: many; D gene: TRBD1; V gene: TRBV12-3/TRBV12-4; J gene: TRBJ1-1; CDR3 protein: CASSSLGQQNTEAFF; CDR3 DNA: TGTGCCAGCAGTTCTCTGGGACAGCAGAACACTGAAGCTTTCTTT
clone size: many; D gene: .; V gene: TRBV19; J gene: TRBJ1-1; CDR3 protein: CASSTTRNTEAFF; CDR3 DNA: TGTGCCAGTAGTACCACTCGGAACACTGAAGCTTTCTTT
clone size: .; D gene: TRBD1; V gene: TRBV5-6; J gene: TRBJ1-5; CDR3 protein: CASSLDGQGAQMYVISNQPQHF; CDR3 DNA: TGTGCCAGCAGCTTGGACGGACAGGGGGCGCAAATGTACGTTATTAGCAATCAGCCCCAGCATTTT
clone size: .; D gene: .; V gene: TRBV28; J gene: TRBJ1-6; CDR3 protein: CATHGGGSPLHF; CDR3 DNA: TGTGCCACCCACGGGGGGGGTTCACCCCTCCACTTT
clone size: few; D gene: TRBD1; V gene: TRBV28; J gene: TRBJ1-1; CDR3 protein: CASSPIRDRDANTEAFF; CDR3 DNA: TGTGCCAGCAGTCCAATCCGGGACAGAGACGCGAACACTGAAGCTTTCTTT
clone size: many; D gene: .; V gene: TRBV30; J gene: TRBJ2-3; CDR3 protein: CAWGPGTDTQYF; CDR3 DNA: TGTGCCTGGGGACCGGGAACGGATACGCAGTATTTT
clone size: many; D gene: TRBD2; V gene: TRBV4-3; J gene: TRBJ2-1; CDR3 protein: CASSQDTSDNEQFF; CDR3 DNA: TGCGCCAGCAGCCAAGATACTAGCGACAATGAGCAGTTCTTC
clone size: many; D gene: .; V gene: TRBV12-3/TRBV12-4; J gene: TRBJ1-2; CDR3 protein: CASSLTDQVSGGYTF; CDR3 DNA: TGTGCCAGCAGTTTGACAGACCAGGTTTCGGGGGGCTACACCTTC
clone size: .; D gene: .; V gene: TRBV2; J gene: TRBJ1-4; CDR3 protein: CASTITSATNEKLFF; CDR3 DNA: TGTGCCAGCACGATCACGAGCGCAACTAATGAAAAACTGTTTTTT
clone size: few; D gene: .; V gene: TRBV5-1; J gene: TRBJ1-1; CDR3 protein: CASSLAGGEGSFF; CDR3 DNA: TGCGCCAGCAGCTTGGCGGGCGGAGAGGGATCTTTCTTT
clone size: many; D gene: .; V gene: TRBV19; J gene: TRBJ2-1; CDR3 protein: CASSIFSRGHEQFF; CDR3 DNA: TGTGCCAGTAGTATCTTCTCCAGGGGTCATGAGCAGTTCTTC
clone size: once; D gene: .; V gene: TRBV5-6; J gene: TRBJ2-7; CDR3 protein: CASSFGPYEQYF; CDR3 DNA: TGTGCCAGCAGCTTCGGGCCCTACGAGCAGTACTTC
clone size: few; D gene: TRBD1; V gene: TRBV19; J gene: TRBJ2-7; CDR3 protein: CASSTRLDRGSEQYF; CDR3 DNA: TGTGCCAGTAGTACCCGCCTCGACAGGGGAAGCGAGCAGTACTTC
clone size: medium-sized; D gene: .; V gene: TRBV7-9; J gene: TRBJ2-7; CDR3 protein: CASSLAGVTYEQYF; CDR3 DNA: TGTGCCAGCAGCTTAGCGGGGGTGACCTACGAGCAGTACTTC
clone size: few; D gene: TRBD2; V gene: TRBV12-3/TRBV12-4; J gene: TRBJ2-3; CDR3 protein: CASSLGVLAGASTDTQYF; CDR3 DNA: TGTGCCAGCAGTTTAGGGGTCCTAGCGGGGGCCAGCACAGATACGCAGTATTTT
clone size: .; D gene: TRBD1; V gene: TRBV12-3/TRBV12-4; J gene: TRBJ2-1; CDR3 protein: CASSRDKGATYNEQFF; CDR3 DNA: TGTGCCAGCAGCCGAGACAAGGGGGCAACCTACAATGAGCAGTTCTTC
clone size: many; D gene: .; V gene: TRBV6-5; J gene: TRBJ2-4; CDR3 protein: CASSKDGGVNIQYF; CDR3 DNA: TGTGCCAGCAGTAAGGATGGCGGAGTAAACATTCAGTACTTC
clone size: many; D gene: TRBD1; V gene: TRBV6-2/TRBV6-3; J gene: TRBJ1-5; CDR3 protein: CASSTTTDRALTNQPQHF; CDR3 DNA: TGTGCCAGCAGTACAACCACAGACAGGGCCCTGACCAATCAGCCCCAGCATTTT
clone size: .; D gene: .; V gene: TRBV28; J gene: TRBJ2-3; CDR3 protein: CASTQEGEDTQYF; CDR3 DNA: TGTGCCAGCACGCAGGAGGGGGAGGATACGCAGTATTTT
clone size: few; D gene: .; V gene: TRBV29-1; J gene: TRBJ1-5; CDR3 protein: CSVKAGGDNQPQHF; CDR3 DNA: TGCAGCGTCAAGGCCGGGGGAGACAATCAGCCCCAGCATTTT